The next 32 T cell receptor beta chains were all read from a single sample in a study of T cell clonality in common variable immunodeficiency. Some clones are missing from TCRdb's copy, which holds only in-frame ones; the method was immunoSEQ multiplex PCR. This sample comprises 50,000 to 60,000 clones, none seen once only. Sequences were obtained from peripheral blood mononuclear cells. The source of these receptors is a person between 18 and 75 years old in good health.

This clone appeared many times. The CDR3 extends 3 residues past the end of the read, so its final part is completed from the germline J gene. The chain is built from TRBV18 and TRBJ2-5, with unresolved D. The CDR3 length is 14 residues. CDR1 is KGHSH, CDR2 LQKENI, per germline. The V end lost 3 bases, the J end lost 5 bases, and 13 bases lay between the germline ends. The sequenced CDR3 bases are TGTGCCAGCTCACCTGTTCCGACTGGGGAGACC. It is translated as CASSPVPTGET. The full CDR3 reads CASSPVPTGETQYF.

This clone was recorded many times. The read ends 3 residues before the CDR3 terminus; that terminus is restored from the germline J gene. J is TRBJ2-5 and V is TRBV5-4; 11 bases fit TRBD2. Germline trimming cut 3 bases from V and 4 bases from J; bases unmatched to any gene: 8. The CDR3 is made up of 16 amino acids. Per the germline V gene, CDR1 is SGHNT and CDR2 is YYREEE (reference sequence). The CDR3 is CASSSGLAAKRETQYF. CDR3 DNA, as far as it was read: TGTGCCAGCAGCTCGGGACTAGCGGCAAAAAGAGAGACC.

Concerning this clone: The read ends 3 residues before the CDR3 terminus; that terminus is restored from the germline J gene. The chain recombines TRBV11-2 with TRBJ1-1; D unclear. This CDR3 is built from 14 residues. The germline gives CDR1 SGHAT, CDR2 FQNNGV. Here the CDR3 reads CASSLDRTGISAFF. The DNA read from the CDR3 is TGTGCCAGCAGCTTAGATAGGACGGGGATTTCG.

This clone was seen many times. The read ends 3 residues early relative to the CDR3; the germline J gene fills the gap. V is TRBV12-3 or TRBV12-4 and J is TRBJ2-5, with D possibly matching TRBD1 (6 bases). V was cut by 5 bases and J by 1 base, with 11 bases left in between. CDR3 length: 14 residues. The CDR3 bases that were read are TGTGCCAGCAGTAGGGCACAGGGCCAAGAGACC. Protein: CASSRAQGQET. The complete CDR3 protein is CASSRAQGQETQYF.

This clone was counted between two and nine times. The read ends 3 residues shy of where the CDR3 ends; the end is completed using the germline J gene. The V call is TRBV18, the J call TRBJ1-6, with TRBD1 matching over 7 bases. Trimming cost V 4 bases and J 7 bases; bases outside gene matches: 7. This CDR3 comprises 15 residues. In germline, CDR1 is KGHSH, CDR2 LQKENI. CDR3 amino acids: CASSRTGTDNSPLHF. The sequenced part of the CDR3 DNA is TGTGCCAGCTCACGGACCGGGACAGACAATTCACCC.

This clone was observed many times. The CDR3 end is not reached by the read, which stops 3 residues before it; the germline J gene fills it in. The J gene is TRBJ1-2, the V gene TRBV19; D possibly corresponds to TRBD1 (5 bases). The CDR3 extends over 14 amino acids. Per the germline V gene, CDR1 is LNHDA and CDR2 is SQIVND (reference sequence). The V and J ends lost 5 bases and 2 bases respectively, with 12 bases between them. CDR3 bases read: TGTGCCAGTAGTCTACGACAGCTAAACTATGGC. Its protein is CASSLRQLNYG. The CDR3 in full is CASSLRQLNYGYTF.

This clone was observed at least ten times. The CDR3 here is CASSYTSGCQPASYEQYF. The sequenced CDR3 bases are TGTGCCAGCAGTTACACTAGCGGGTGTCAACCCGCTTCCTACGAG. The chain employs TRBV6-7 and TRBJ2-7; TRBD2 matches 9 bases. Sequencing ends 3 residues short of the CDR3 end; the germline J gene provides the rest. TRBV6-7 is assigned to the ORF class and has an uncertain function. Losses at the gene ends were 2 bases for V and 1 base for J; bases not matched to a gene: 12. This CDR3 has 18 amino acids.

This clone was observed many times. The read ends 3 residues before the CDR3 terminus; that terminus is restored from the germline J gene. V gene TRBV20-1 combines with J gene TRBJ1-1, with D tentatively TRBD1 (6 bases). The CDR3 runs 17 residues. Germline loops: CDR1 DFQATT, CDR2 SNEGSKA (reference sequence). V gave up 3 bases and J gave up 3 bases, with 23 bases separating them. The CDR3 reads CSASALWTDRGDTEAFF. The CDR3 bases that were read are TGCAGTGCTAGCGCTCTGTGGACAGACCGGGGGGACACTGAA.

This clone was found many times. CDR3 DNA, as far as it was read: TGTGCCAGCAGGGCCACTCTAGCGGGAGTATACGAG. This codes for CASRATLAGVYE. The full-length CDR3 reads as CASRATLAGVYEQYF. The chain employs TRBV12-3 or TRBV12-4 and TRBJ2-7; TRBD2 matches 10 bases. Read coverage stops 3 residues before the CDR3 terminus; the germline J gene supplies the remainder. Germline trimming cut 6 bases from V and 4 bases from J; bases unmatched to any gene: 9. This CDR3 has 15 residues.

Ten or more counts support this clone. The sequenced fragment ends 3 residues before the CDR3 boundary, so the rest is inferred from the germline J gene. The chain recombines TRBV10-1 with TRBJ2-2, with D possibly TRBD2 on 5 matching bases. The V and J ends lost 6 bases and 1 base respectively, with 9 bases between them. The CDR3 is 14 residues long. Germline CDR1 WNHNN, CDR2 SYGVQD (reference sequence). The DNA read from the CDR3 is TGCGCCAGCAGAGAGAGCGGGAACACCGGGGAG. This codes for CASRESGNTGE. The entire CDR3 sequence reads CASRESGNTGELFF.

This clone was picked up many times. Read sequence stops 3 residues before the CDR3 end, and the germline J gene provides the missing end. The chain couples TRBV6-2 or TRBV6-3 to TRBJ2-5; D ambiguous. Per germline, CDR1 MNHEY and CDR2 SVGEGT. This CDR3 comprises 15 residues. With 2 bases removed from V and 5 bases from J, the gap between germline ends came to 15 bases. The CDR3: CASSYGSSKRETQYF. CDR3 DNA, as far as it was read: TGTGCCAGCAGTTACGGGTCTAGTAAAAGGGAGACC.

This clone was detected ten times or more. The read ends 3 residues before the CDR3 terminus; that terminus is restored from the germline J gene. The rearrangement joins TRBV5-1 to TRBJ1-2; 9 bases fit TRBD1. The junction had 6 bases not matched to a gene; V was cut back by 4 bases and J by 5 bases. The V gene's germline CDR1 is SGHRS and CDR2 YFSETQ. The CDR3 extends over 14 amino acids. The CDR3 loop is CASSVSGTGYGYTF. The CDR3 DNA, read in part, is TGCGCCAGCAGCGTTTCCGGGACAGGGTATGGC.

This clone was detected only a few times. The read comes to an end 3 residues before the CDR3 does, leaving the germline J gene to fill in the end. The chain carries TRBV7-2 and TRBJ2-4, with TRBD1 identical over 8 bases. CDR3 length equals 15 residues. Germline CDR1 and CDR2: SGHTA and FQGNSA. The CDR3 is CASSLAPGQGGGQYF. The covered CDR3 bases are TGTGCCAGCAGCTTAGCGCCCGGACAGGGAGGTGGT.

The table lists this clone with many counts. Sequencing ends 3 residues short of the CDR3 end; the germline J gene provides the rest. The J gene is TRBJ2-1, the V gene TRBV7-3, with D possibly matching TRBD2 (5 bases). In germline, CDR1 is SGHTA, CDR2 FQGTGA. This CDR3 contains 15 residues. V was pared by 5 bases and J by 5 bases, with 16 bases between. The CDR3 loop is CASSPTPILDNEQFF. Partial CDR3 DNA: TGTGCCAGCAGCCCTACCCCAATACTAGACAATGAG.

The sample holds many counts of this clone. The CDR3 end is not reached by the read, which stops 3 residues before it; the germline J gene fills it in. The chain links TRBV11-2 to TRBJ2-7, with D possibly matching TRBD1 (6 bases). Germline V gene data show CDR1 as SGHAT and CDR2 as FQNNGV. Between the trimmed V and J ends, which lost 2 bases and 5 bases, there was a span of 16 bases. CDR3 length: 15 residues. The CDR3 spells CASSLLQGTRDEQYF. The CDR3 DNA, read in part, is TGTGCCAGCAGCTTATTACAGGGCACGCGGGACGAG.

This clone was found many times. The read halts 3 residues ahead of the CDR3 end, with the missing end drawn from the germline J gene. The rearrangement joins TRBV6-4 to TRBJ2-1, with 10 bases matching TRBD2. Germline V gene data show CDR1 as MRHNA and CDR2 as SNTAGT. This CDR3 comprises 16 residues. J gave up 7 bases and V 0 bases, and 6 bases lay outside the gene matches. The DNA read from the CDR3 is TGTGCCAGCAGTGACTCAGGGCTAGCGGGGGAAAATGAG. It codes for CASSDSGLAGENE. The whole CDR3 sequence is CASSDSGLAGENEQFF.

Concerning this clone: The DNA ends 3 residues before the CDR3 does, and the rest of the CDR3 is filled in from the germline J gene. The chain is built from TRBV19 and TRBJ1-2; TRBD1 is a possible D gene (6 bases). CDR3 size: 19 residues. Per germline, CDR1 LNHDA and CDR2 SQIVND (reference sequence). The CDR3 sequence is CASSIAAQGIYGLWYDYTF. CDR3 bases read: TGTGCCAGTAGTATAGCAGCGCAGGGGATTTACGGACTGTGGTACGAC.

The sample holds many counts of this clone. The covered CDR3 bases are TGCAGTGCCAGGGGTCCGGGGGGGCCC. Its translation is CSARGPGGP. The CDR3 in full is CSARGPGGPLHF. The V and J genes are TRBV20-1 and TRBJ1-6; tentative D call: TRBD1 (6 bases). The missing CDR3 end, 3 residues past where the read stops, is filled in from the germline J gene. The CDR3 runs to 12 residues. Germline loops: CDR1 DFQATT, CDR2 SNEGSKA (reference sequence).

This clone has ten or more counts. The read ends 3 residues early relative to the CDR3; the germline J gene fills the gap. The V call is TRBV5-4, the J call TRBJ2-5; 7 bases are a match to TRBD2. V gave up 5 bases and J gave up 4 bases; unmatched junction bases: 14. The V gene's germline CDR1 is SGHNT and CDR2 YYREEE (reference sequence). CDR3 length: 16 amino acids. CDR3 protein: CASSPPRKGGGETQYF. The part of the CDR3 DNA that was read is TGTGCCAGCAGTCCACCAAGGAAGGGCGGGGGAGAGACC.

This clone has at least ten counts. The read terminates 3 residues ahead of where the CDR3 ends, so the germline J gene completes it. The rearrangement joins TRBV11-2 to TRBJ2-1; D not resolved. The CDR3 contains 14 residues. V was pared by 6 bases and J by 4 bases, with 13 bases between. Germline V gives CDR1 SGHAT, CDR2 FQNNGV. The CDR3 region is CASSFTSPYNEQFF. The CDR3 DNA, read in part, is TGTGCCAGCAGTTTTACATCACCTTACAATGAG.

This clone was recorded at least ten times. The read ends 3 residues before the CDR3 terminus; that terminus is restored from the germline J gene. The gene calls are TRBV20-1 and TRBJ1-6, with D possibly being TRBD1 (5 bases). V lost 6 bases to trimming and J lost 10 bases, with 16 bases between them. From germline, CDR1 is DFQATT and CDR2 SNEGSKA (reference sequence). The CDR3 contains 13 residues. CDR3 DNA (partial): TGCAGTGCCAAGGGAAATTCAGGGTCACCC. Translated, it gives CSAKGNSGSP. The complete CDR3 protein is CSAKGNSGSPLHF.

This clone was seen repeatedly, ten times or more. The CDR3 end falls 3 residues outside the read, so it is completed with the germline J gene. Other DNA sequences from this sample encode an identical CDR3 as well. The chain couples TRBV20-1 to TRBJ2-3; 11 nucleotides match TRBD2. V was clipped by 6 bases and J by 0 bases; unmatched bases: 2. CDR1 DFQATT and CDR2 SNEGSKA come from the germline V gene (reference sequence). The CDR3 has 14 amino acids. CDR3 amino acids: CSARTSGSTDTQYF. Partial CDR3 DNA: TGCAGTGCCAGGACTAGCGGGAGCACAGATACG.

This clone has just a few counts. The read ends 3 residues shy of where the CDR3 ends; the end is completed using the germline J gene. The V gene is TRBV5-1, the J gene TRBJ2-5; 8 bases match TRBD1. J lost 5 bases, V lost 3 bases, and 9 bases had no gene match. This CDR3 comprises 15 residues. Per the germline V gene, CDR1 is SGHRS and CDR2 is YFSETQ. The DNA read from the CDR3 is TGCGCCAGCAGCTCCCTACAGGGGGATCGGGAGACC. The encoded protein is CASSSLQGDRET. The whole CDR3 reads CASSSLQGDRETQYF. Full variable domain (missing parts from reference TRBV5-1 and TRBJ2-5): KAGVTQTPRYLIKTRGQQVTLSCSPISGHRSVSWYQQTPGQGLQFLFEYFSETQRNKGNFPGRFSGRQFSNSRSEMNVSTLELGDSALYLCASSSLQGDRETQYFGPGTRLLVL.

This clone was seen ten or more times. The junction departs from the called germline gene at one end, perhaps through a read error. The CDR3 is cut off 3 residues early in the read; its end comes from the germline J gene. The chain combines TRBV4-2 with TRBJ2-7; 10 nucleotides line up with TRBD2. CDR1 and CDR2 from the germline V gene are LGHNA and YNFKEQ. The CDR3 totals 16 residues. The CDR3 sequence: CASSPGGAGGPYEQYF. The CDR3 bases that were read are TGCGCCAGCAGCCCCGGGGGAGCGGGAGGGCCGTACGAG.

This clone has at least ten counts. The sequenced CDR3 bases are TGTGCCAGCAGCTCTGACAGGATGCGATTCACAGATACG. The encoded protein is CASSSDRMRFTDT. In full, the CDR3 reads CASSSDRMRFTDTQYF. V gene TRBV7-3 combines with J gene TRBJ2-3; D may be TRBD1 (6 bases). The read finishes 3 residues shy of the CDR3 end, and the germline J gene is used to complete it. This CDR3 contains 16 residues. Germline loops: CDR1 SGHTA, CDR2 FQGTGA. Trimming removed 4 bases at V and 2 bases at J, with 16 bases between.

This clone appeared many times. The read is 3 residues too short to cover the CDR3 end, so that end is filled in from the germline J gene. The chain couples TRBV7-9 to TRBJ1-1, with D maybe TRBD1 (6 bases). Germline CDR1 SEHNR, CDR2 FQNEAQ (reference sequence). This CDR3 spans 11 amino acids. CDR3 bases read: TGTGCCAGCAGCTTAGAGGGGGTG. This encodes CASSLEGV. The full CDR3 protein is CASSLEGVAFF.

This clone has at least ten counts. The missing CDR3 end, 3 residues past where the read stops, is filled in from the germline J gene. The chain couples TRBV7-8 to TRBJ1-4, with TRBD1 matching over 7 bases. The germline CDR1 and CDR2 sequences are SGHVS and FQNEAQ. V gave up 6 bases and J gave up 7 bases; unmatched junction bases: 8. CDR3 length equals 14 residues. CDR3 bases read: TGTGCCAGCAGTTACCGGGACAGAGCTGAAAAA. It specifies CASSYRDRAEK. The full CDR3 protein reads CASSYRDRAEKLFF.

This clone was detected a few times. From the germline J gene comes the end of the CDR3, since the read stops 3 residues before it. The rearrangement uses TRBV7-8 and TRBJ1-1; D is unclear. V gave up 2 bases and J gave up 3 bases, with 10 bases separating them. The CDR3 has 14 amino acids. Germline assignment: CDR1 SGHVS and CDR2 FQNEAQ. The CDR3 protein is CASSLSLGYTEAFF. The part of the CDR3 DNA that was read is TGTGCCAGCAGCTTAAGTCTCGGGTACACTGAA.

At least ten counts were recorded for this clone. The observed sequence ends 3 residues before the CDR3 terminus, with the missing tail filled in from the germline J gene. The J gene is TRBJ2-3, the V gene TRBV7-2, with D maybe TRBD2 (6 bases). Per germline, CDR1 SGHTA and CDR2 FQGNSA. The CDR3 totals 15 residues. Trimming left V 6 bases short and J 0 bases short, with 13 bases between. CDR3 DNA, as far as it was read: TGTGCCAGCAGTCCGGACTACCTCAGCACAGATACG. Its protein product is CASSPDYLSTDT. The full CDR3 sequence reads CASSPDYLSTDTQYF. Full variable domain (outside the CDR3, taken from reference TRBV7-2 and TRBJ2-3): GAGVSQSPSNKVTEKGKDVELRCDPISGHTALYWYRQSLGQGLEFLIYFQGNSAPDKSGLPSDRFSAERTGGSVSTLTIQRTQQEDSAVYLCASSPDYLSTDTQYFGPGTRLTVL.

This clone came up many times. Incomplete CDR3 DNA: TGTGCCAGCAGCCGTAGATACGAG. Residues: CASSRRYE. The full-length CDR3 reads as CASSRRYEQYF. J is TRBJ2-7 and V is TRBV7-2; D is undetermined. The CDR3 goes on 3 residues after the read ends, and that part is filled in from the germline J gene. There are 11 residues in the CDR3. In germline, CDR1 is SGHTA, CDR2 FQGNSA. V was pared by 5 bases and J by 4 bases, with 6 bases between.

This clone was seen many times. The read is 3 residues too short to cover the CDR3 end, so that end is filled in from the germline J gene. The V gene is TRBV4-2, the J gene TRBJ1-1; TRBD1 might be the D (5 bases). The CDR3 runs 13 residues. Germline CDR1 and CDR2: LGHNA and YNFKEQ. CDR3 residues: CASSQGVRAVAFF. CDR3 DNA (partial): TGTGCCAGCAGCCAAGGTGTCAGGGCGGTA.

This clone was detected ten times or more. Coverage ceases 3 residues before the CDR3 finishes, and the germline J gene fills in the end. This chain connects TRBV5-6 to TRBJ1-5, with D maybe TRBD1 (6 bases). Germline V lookup: CDR1 SGHDT, CDR2 YYEEEE. The CDR3 runs to 15 residues. V was clipped by 1 base and J by 5 bases, with 13 bases between them. The sequenced part of the CDR3 DNA is TGTGCCAGCAGCTTGAGGACAGTTAGATATCAGCCC. This gives the protein CASSLRTVRYQP. The entire CDR3 protein is CASSLRTVRYQPQHF.